Below are 24 T cell receptor beta chains sequenced from a single sample in a study of blood T cell repertoires in COVID-19. Sequencing used immunoSEQ multiplex PCR; TCRdb keeps in-frame clones, though not all of them. Of under 250,000 clones in the sample, 80% to 95% were seen once. Sequenced input: peripheral blood. All receptors come from a man aged 25-45 years with COVID-19, enrolled during active disease.

The rearrangement links TRBV6-5 to TRBJ1-1; TRBD1 is a possible D gene (5 bases). The CDR3 spans 13 residues. With 6 bases removed from V and 1 base from J, the gap between germline ends came to 9 bases. Germline assignment: CDR1 MNHEY and CDR2 SVGAGI. The CDR3 is CASSPDKNTEAFF. The DNA of the CDR3 is TGTGCCAGCAGCCCGGACAAGAACACTGAAGCTTTCTTT.

The V call is TRBV6-5, the J call TRBJ1-1, with TRBD1 matching over 9 bases. V shed 6 bases, J shed 7 bases, and the junction held 12 bases outside the gene matches. The CDR3 extends over 15 amino acids. Looked up from germline, CDR1 is MNHEY and CDR2 is SVGAGI. The CDR3 loop reads CASSSGTGRINEAFF. CDR3 sequence (DNA): TGTGCCAGCAGCAGCGGGACAGGGAGAATTAATGAAGCTTTCTTT.

This clone was seen only a few times. V usage is TRBV19 and J usage is TRBJ1-1, with TRBD1 matching over 7 bases. J was trimmed by 11 bases and V by 5 bases; bases with no gene match: 8. CDR3 length: 12 amino acids. Looked up from germline, CDR1 is LNHDA and CDR2 is SQIVND (reference sequence). CDR3 sequence: CASSDPGTDAFF. For the CDR3, the DNA is TGTGCCAGTAGTGACCCCGGGACAGACGCTTTCTTT.

The chain links TRBV30 to TRBJ1-5; 11 bases align to TRBD1. This CDR3 is 18 amino acids long. Trimming cost V 2 bases and J 1 base; bases outside gene matches: 10. Germline V gene sequence: CDR1 GTSNPN, CDR2 SVGIG (reference sequence). CDR3 bases: TGTGCCTGGAGTTCCCGGGACAGGGGGGGGGCGAGCAATCAGCCCCAGCATTTT. Protein sequence: CAWSSRDRGGASNQPQHF.

The J gene is TRBJ1-5, the V gene TRBV30, with 7 bases aligning to TRBD1. CDR3 length: 13 residues. Germline V lookup: CDR1 GTSNPN, CDR2 SVGIG (reference sequence). V dropped 0 bases and J dropped 5; count of bases not matched to a gene: 1. The DNA of the CDR3 is TGTGCCTGGAGTGTAGGGACAGATCAGCCCCAGCATTTT. As protein: CAWSVGTDQPQHF.

The chain links TRBV5-4 to TRBJ2-7; maybe TRBD1 (6 bases). Trimming cost V 4 bases and J 3 bases, with 14 bases left between them. The CDR3 is 14 amino acids. Germline CDR1 SGHNT, CDR2 YYREEE (reference sequence). This CDR3 reads CASSAAQGSYEQYF. CDR3 coding DNA: TGTGCCAGCAGCGCTGCACAGGGTAGCTACGAGCAGTACTTC.

The chain uses TRBV7-9 and TRBJ1-4, with TRBD1 identical over 10 bases. The V gene end was trimmed by 2 bases and the J gene end by 1 base; junction bases not matched to a gene: 4. The CDR3 has 17 residues. Germline CDR1 is SEHNR and CDR2 is FQNEAQ (reference sequence). The CDR3 loop is CASSLWTGGRTNEKLFF. CDR3 in DNA: TGTGCCAGCAGCTTATGGACAGGGGGGAGAACTAATGAAAAACTGTTTTTT.

This rearrangement joins TRBV5-6 to TRBJ1-6; TRBD1 is a possible D gene (5 bases). CDR3 length: 15 residues. Trimming removed 4 bases from V and 7 bases from J, with 15 bases in between. In germline, CDR1 is SGHDT, CDR2 YYEEEE. This chain's CDR3 is CASSRWGMPNSPLHF. The CDR3 DNA sequence: TGTGCCAGCAGCCGCTGGGGCATGCCGAATTCACCCCTCCACTTT.

The chain has TRBV3-1 (or the pseudogene TRBV3-2) and TRBJ1-6; 7 bases agree with TRBD1. This CDR3 has 18 amino acids. From germline, CDR1 is LGHDT and CDR2 YNNKEL (reference sequence). The trim removed 0 bases at V and 8 bases at J, leaving 13 bases unmatched. The CDR3 bases are TGTGCCAGCAGCCAAGAGGGGGTAGGGGGCGCTTTGCATTCACCCCTCCACTTT. Its translation is CASSQEGVGGALHSPLHF.

The V and J genes are TRBV30 and TRBJ1-6, with no clear D. The CDR3 has 14 amino acids. V gave up 2 bases and J gave up 9 bases, with 14 bases separating them. Germline V gives CDR1 GTSNPN, CDR2 SVGIG (reference sequence). The CDR3 DNA reads TGTGCCTGGAGTCTAGAGACTCCGGGTTCACCCCTCCACTTT. Translation gives CAWSLETPGSPLHF.

This rearrangement joins TRBV19 to TRBJ1-1, with D possibly matching TRBD1 (6 bases). With 5 bases removed from V and 0 bases from J, the gap between germline ends came to 16 bases. This CDR3 has 16 amino acids. Germline-derived CDR1 and CDR2 are LNHDA and SQIVND (reference sequence). The CDR3 is CASSVSPGTLNTEAFF. DNA of the CDR3: TGTGCCAGTAGTGTTTCTCCCGGGACACTGAACACTGAAGCTTTCTTT.

The chain employs TRBV4-2 and TRBJ2-2, with 9 bases matching TRBD2. This CDR3 region has 16 residues. J gave up 1 base and V 2 bases, and 2 bases lay outside the gene matches. Germline CDR1 is LGHNA and CDR2 is YNFKEQ. As DNA, the CDR3 is TGTGCCAGCAGCCAAATAGCGGGGGTGAACACCGGGGAGCTGTTTTTT. Protein: CASSQIAGVNTGELFF.

The rearrangement uses TRBV3-1 (or the pseudogene TRBV3-2) and TRBJ1-3; 10 positions agree with TRBD1. CDR3 length: 15 residues. V was clipped by 4 bases and J by 1 base; unmatched bases: 1. CDR1 is LGHDT, CDR2 YNNKEL, per germline (reference sequence). The CDR3 DNA reads TGTGCCAGCAGCCGACAGGGGGCGTCTGGAAACACCATATATTTT. This gives the protein CASSRQGASGNTIYF.

The rearrangement links TRBV5-4 to TRBJ1-4, with D possibly TRBD1 on 5 matching bases. V gave up 3 bases and J gave up 5 bases, with 11 bases separating them. This CDR3 has 14 residues. The germline CDR1 and CDR2 sequences are SGHNT and YYREEE (reference sequence). CDR3 in amino acids: CASSWRGGNEKLFF. The CDR3 region has the DNA TGTGCCAGCAGCTGGAGGGGCGGGAATGAAAAACTGTTTTTT.

V gene TRBV7-9 combines with J gene TRBJ1-2; D remains unclear. The CDR3 consists of 12 residues. CDR1 is SEHNR, CDR2 FQNEAQ, per germline (reference sequence). V was trimmed by 4 bases and J by 8 bases, leaving 11 bases between them. The CDR3 DNA reads as TGTGCCAGCAGCTCTGTTGGGCTAGGCTACACCTTC. This encodes CASSSVGLGYTF. Looking up the rest from reference TRBV7-9 and TRBJ1-2 gives the full variable domain: DTGVSQNPRHKITKRGQNVTFRCDPISEHNRLYWYRQTLGQGPEFLTYFQNEAQLEKSRLLSDRFSAERPKGSFSTLEIQRTEQGDSAMYLCASSSVGLGYTFGSGTRLTVV.

The chain combines TRBV7-2 with TRBJ1-2, with 7 bases fitting TRBD1. The trim removed 5 bases at V and 7 bases at J, leaving 19 bases unmatched. CDR3 size: 17 residues. CDR1 SGHTA and CDR2 FQGNSA come from the germline V gene. The CDR3 is CASSLTGALATGGGYTF. DNA for the CDR3: TGTGCCAGCAGCCTAACAGGGGCGCTTGCAACGGGTGGTGGCTACACCTTC.

A single count supports this clone. This rearrangement joins TRBV4-2 to TRBJ1-2; 7 nucleotides line up with TRBD1. Germline CDR1 is LGHNA and CDR2 is YNFKEQ. J gave up 8 bases and V 0 bases, and 12 bases lay outside the gene matches. The CDR3 length is 16 residues. CDR3 in DNA: TGTGCCAGCAGCCAAGATTCTGGGTACAGGGGAGACGGCTACACCTTC. This sequence encodes CASSQDSGYRGDGYTF.

The rearrangement links TRBV3-1 (or the pseudogene TRBV3-2) to TRBJ1-1, with D maybe TRBD1 (6 bases). Germline V lookup: CDR1 LGHDT, CDR2 YNNKEL (reference sequence). Trimming left V 1 base short and J 5 bases short, with 23 bases between. The CDR3 covers 18 residues. The CDR3 protein is CASSQVWGLAPRETEAFF. As DNA, the CDR3 is TGTGCCAGCAGCCAAGTCTGGGGGCTAGCCCCTAGGGAGACTGAAGCTTTCTTT.

The chain has TRBV5-1 and TRBJ1-4, with 8 bases that match TRBD1. This CDR3 is built from 17 residues. CDR1 is SGHRS and CDR2 is YFSETQ in the germline V gene. J lost 0 bases, V lost 4 bases, and 8 bases had no gene match. The CDR3 protein is CASSRGTGPATNEKLFF. The DNA of the CDR3 is TGCGCCAGCAGCCGCGGGACAGGCCCGGCAACTAATGAAAAACTGTTTTTT. Variable domain in full (rest from reference TRBV5-1 and TRBJ1-4): KAGVTQTPRYLIKTRGQQVTLSCSPISGHRSVSWYQQTPGQGLQFLFEYFSETQRNKGNFPGRFSGRQFSNSRSEMNVSTLELGDSALYLCASSRGTGPATNEKLFFGSGTQLSVL.

This clone was counted a few times. This chain connects TRBV5-1 to TRBJ2-5; D perhaps matches TRBD2 (5 bases). The CDR3 contains 12 residues. Trimming left V 0 bases short and J 5 bases short, with 5 bases between. Germline CDR1 is SGHRS and CDR2 is YFSETQ. The CDR3 DNA follows: TGCGCCAGCAGCTTGGCGGGGGAGACCCAGTACTTC. Its protein product is CASSLAGETQYF. The whole variable domain, filled in from reference TRBV5-1 and TRBJ2-5, reads KAGVTQTPRYLIKTRGQQVTLSCSPISGHRSVSWYQQTPGQGLQFLFEYFSETQRNKGNFPGRFSGRQFSNSRSEMNVSTLELGDSALYLCASSLAGETQYFGPGTRLLVL.

V usage is TRBV7-3 and J usage is TRBJ1-1; D remains ambiguous. V was trimmed by 5 bases and J by 1 base, leaving 8 bases between them. Germline CDR1 is SGHTA and CDR2 is FQGTGA. The CDR3 consists of 13 residues. CDR3 DNA sequence: TGTGCCAGCAGCCCCCCATCGAACACTGAAGCTTTCTTT. It encodes CASSPPSNTEAFF.

The V call is TRBV5-1, the J call TRBJ1-2, with unresolved D. The CDR3 is 13 residues long. Germline loops: CDR1 SGHRS, CDR2 YFSETQ. Trimming removed 2 bases from V and 5 bases from J, with 10 bases in between. The CDR3, as DNA: TGCGCCAGCAGCTTTGGGCGATTATATGGCTACACCTTC. Its translation: CASSFGRLYGYTF.

The genes are TRBV5-1 and TRBJ1-3; no clear D gene. The CDR3 runs to 13 residues. With 4 bases removed from V and 3 bases from J, the gap between germline ends came to 8 bases. The germline gives CDR1 SGHRS, CDR2 YFSETQ. CDR3 loop: CASSPTFGNTIYF. CDR3 sequence (DNA): TGCGCCAGCAGCCCTACGTTTGGAAACACCATATATTTT.

The chain recombines TRBV6-5 with TRBJ2-7; TRBD1 matches 7 bases. The CDR3 sequence is 15 residues long. Unmatched junction bases numbered 5, after V lost 0 bases and J lost 3 bases. Germline V CDR1 and CDR2: MNHEY, SVGAGI. The CDR3 DNA follows: TGTGCCAGCAGTTACTCTGAGGGACAGTTCTACGAGCAGTACTTC. Amino acid sequence: CASSYSEGQFYEQYF.